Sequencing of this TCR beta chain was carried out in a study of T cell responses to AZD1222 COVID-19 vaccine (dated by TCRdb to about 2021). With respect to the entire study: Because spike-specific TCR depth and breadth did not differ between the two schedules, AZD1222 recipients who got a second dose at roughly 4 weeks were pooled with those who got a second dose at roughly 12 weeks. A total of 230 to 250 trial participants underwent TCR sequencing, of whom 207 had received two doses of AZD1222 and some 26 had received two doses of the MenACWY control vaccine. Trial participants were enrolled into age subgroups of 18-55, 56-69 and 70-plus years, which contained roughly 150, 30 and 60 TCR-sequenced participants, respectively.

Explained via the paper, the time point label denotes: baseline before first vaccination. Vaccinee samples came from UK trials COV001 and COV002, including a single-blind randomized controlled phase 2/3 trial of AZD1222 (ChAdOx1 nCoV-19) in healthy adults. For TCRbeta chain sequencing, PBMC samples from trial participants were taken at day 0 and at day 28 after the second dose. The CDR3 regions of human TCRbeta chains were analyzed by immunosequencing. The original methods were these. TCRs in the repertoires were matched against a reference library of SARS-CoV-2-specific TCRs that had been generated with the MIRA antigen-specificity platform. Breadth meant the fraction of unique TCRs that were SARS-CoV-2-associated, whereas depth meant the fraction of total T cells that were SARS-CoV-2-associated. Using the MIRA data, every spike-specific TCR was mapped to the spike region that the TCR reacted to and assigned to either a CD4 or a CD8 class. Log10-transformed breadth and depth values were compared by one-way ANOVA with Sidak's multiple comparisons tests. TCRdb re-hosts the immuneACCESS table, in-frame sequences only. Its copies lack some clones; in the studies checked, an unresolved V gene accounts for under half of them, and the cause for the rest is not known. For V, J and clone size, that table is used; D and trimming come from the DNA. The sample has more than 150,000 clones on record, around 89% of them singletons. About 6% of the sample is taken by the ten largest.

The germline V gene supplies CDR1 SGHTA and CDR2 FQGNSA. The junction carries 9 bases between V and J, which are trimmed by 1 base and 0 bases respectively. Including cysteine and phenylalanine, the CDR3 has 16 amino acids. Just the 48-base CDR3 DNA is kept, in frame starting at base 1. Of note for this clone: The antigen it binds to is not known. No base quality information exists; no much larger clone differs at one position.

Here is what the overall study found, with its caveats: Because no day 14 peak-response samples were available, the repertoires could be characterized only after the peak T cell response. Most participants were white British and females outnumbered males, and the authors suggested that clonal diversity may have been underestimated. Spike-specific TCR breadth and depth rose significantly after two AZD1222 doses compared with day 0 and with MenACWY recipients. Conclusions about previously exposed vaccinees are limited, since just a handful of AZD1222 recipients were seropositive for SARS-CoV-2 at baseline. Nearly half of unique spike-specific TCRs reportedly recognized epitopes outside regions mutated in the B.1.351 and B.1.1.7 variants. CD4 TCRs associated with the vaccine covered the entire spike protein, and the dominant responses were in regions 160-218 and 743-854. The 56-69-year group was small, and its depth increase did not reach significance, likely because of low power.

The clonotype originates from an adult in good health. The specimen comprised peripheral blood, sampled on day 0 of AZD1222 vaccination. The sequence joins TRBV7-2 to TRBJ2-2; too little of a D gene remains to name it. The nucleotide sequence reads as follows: TGTGCCAGCAGCTTAGTGTCCCAGACGAACACCGGGGAGCTGTTTTTT. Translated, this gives CASSLVSQTNTGELFF.